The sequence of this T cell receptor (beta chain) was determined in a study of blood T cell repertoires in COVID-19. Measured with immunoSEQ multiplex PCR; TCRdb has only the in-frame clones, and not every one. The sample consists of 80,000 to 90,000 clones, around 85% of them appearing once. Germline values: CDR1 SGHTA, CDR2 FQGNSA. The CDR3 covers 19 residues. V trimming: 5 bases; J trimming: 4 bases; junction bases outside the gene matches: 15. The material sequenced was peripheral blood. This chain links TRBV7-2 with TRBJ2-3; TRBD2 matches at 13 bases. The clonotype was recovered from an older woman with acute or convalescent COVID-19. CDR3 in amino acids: CASSPGATSGGSSADTQYF. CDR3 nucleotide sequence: TGTGCCAGCAGCCCAGGGGCGACTAGCGGGGGGAGTAGCGCAGATACGCAGTATTTT.